These 32 T cell receptor beta chains were all obtained from the same sample, sequenced in a study of regulatory T cells in long-lasting Graves disease. Time point given: newly diagnosed GD, antithyroid drugs for less than 3 months. The authors made the TCR library using RNA they extracted from PBMCs. Investigators prepared the TCR beta libraries by applying iRepertoire HTBI primers and Arm-PCR of CDR3 regions. TCRdb reanalysed the multiplex PCR reads using MiXCR and keeps one entry per CDR3 protein. The sample lists 410,000 or so distinct CDR3 sequences, under 15% occurring once. The same sample was also used in a study of T cells in Graves' hyperthyroidism and ophthalmopathy.

The material sequenced was peripheral blood mononuclear cells (PBMCs), taken at new diagnosis, from a patient treated with antithyroid drugs. The receptors shown here come from a woman aged 25 to 39 with Graves disease.

The table lists this clonotype with many counts. The V and J genes are TRBV29-1 and TRBJ2-5; D not certain. V was shortened by 7 bases and J by 4 bases, with 7 bases between the two germline ends. CDR1 and CDR2 (germline): SQVTM, ANQGSEA. The CDR3 spans 10 residues. The CDR3 protein is CSASAETQYF. The CDR3 DNA reads TGCAGCGCGTCGGCAGAGACCCAGTACTTC.

The V call is TRBV10-3, the J call TRBJ1-2; D is possibly TRBD1 (6 bases). V lost 2 bases and J 4 bases, leaving 11 bases between the germline ends. The CDR3 has 14 residues. Germline loops: CDR1 ENHRY, CDR2 SYGVKD. CDR3 DNA: TGTGCCATCAGTGAGCCGGACAGAGCCTATGGCTACACCTTC. Protein: CAISEPDRAYGYTF.

As to this clonotype: A read error is possible here, since a much larger clone lies one base away. The missing conserved phenylalanine or tryptophan at the end of this CDR3 makes a read error likely. The V and J genes are TRBV20-1 and TRBJ1-2; no definite D call. Germline CDR1 is DFQATT and CDR2 is SNEGSKA (reference sequence). V was trimmed by 1 base and J by 0 bases, leaving 6 bases between them. This CDR3 contains 13 residues. CDR3 sequence reads: CSARVSSNYGYTL. The CDR3 region has the DNA TGCAGTGCTAGAGTCAGCTCTAACTATGGCTACACCCTC.

The CDR3 region is CASRPGTNSYNEQFF. In DNA, the CDR3 is TGTGCCAGTCGCCCGGGGACTAACTCCTACAATGAGCAGTTCTTC. The chain uses TRBV19 and TRBJ2-1; 7 nucleotides agree with TRBD2. Trimming cost V 8 bases and J 0 bases; bases outside gene matches: 7. Germline CDR1 reads LNHDA; CDR2 reads SQIVND (reference sequence). This CDR3 is built from 15 residues.

The table lists this clonotype with a few counts. CDR3 amino acids: CASSQGGSQWQYF. CDR3 nucleotides: TGCGCCAGCAGCCAAGGCGGGAGCCAGTGGCAGTACTTC. The chain recombines TRBV4-1 with TRBJ2-7; TRBD2 agrees at 7 bases. There are 13 residues in the CDR3. V lost 1 base to trimming and J lost 9 bases; unmatched junction nucleotides: 6. The germline V gene encodes CDR1 MGHRA and CDR2 YSYEKL.

This clonotype was seen repeatedly, ten times or more. The chain combines TRBV7-9 with TRBJ2-1; D is unclear. The germline V gene encodes CDR1 SEHNR and CDR2 FQNEAQ (reference sequence). CDR3 size: 12 residues. The V end lost 5 bases, the J end lost 9 bases, and 11 bases lay between the germline ends. The chain's CDR3 is CASSPTPFEQFF. The CDR3 region has the DNA TGTGCCAGCAGCCCGACACCTTTTGAGCAGTTCTTC.

This clonotype has more than one count but fewer than ten. V usage is TRBV9 and J usage is TRBJ2-7; no reliable D call. Trimming pared 2 bases from V and 6 bases from J, leaving 12 bases between. This CDR3 is 13 amino acids long. Germline-derived CDR1 and CDR2 are SGDLS and YYNGEE. The CDR3 sequence is CASSVNVLSEQYF. DNA of the CDR3: TGTGCCAGCAGCGTGAACGTCCTAAGCGAGCAGTACTTC.

This clonotype appeared many times. This chain links TRBV11-3 with TRBJ2-1; 14 bases map to TRBD2. Germline loops: CDR1 SGHNT, CDR2 YENEEA. Losses at the gene ends were 3 bases for V and 8 bases for J; bases not matched to a gene: 9. The CDR3 consists of 17 residues. The CDR3 reads CASSFSQGLAGVYEQFF. DNA for the CDR3: TGTGCCAGCAGCTTCTCGCAGGGACTAGCGGGAGTCTATGAGCAGTTCTTC.

The rearrangement uses TRBV5-1 and TRBJ2-4; D is possibly TRBD1 (7 bases). V was shortened by 0 bases and J by 0 bases, with 19 bases between the two germline ends. The CDR3 is 19 amino acids. Per the germline V gene, CDR1 is SGHRS and CDR2 is YFSETQ. The CDR3 region is CASSLVVSGGTVAKNIQYF. CDR3 sequence (DNA): TGCGCCAGCAGCTTGGTTGTGTCAGGGGGGACTGTAGCCAAAAACATTCAGTACTTC.

This clonotype was observed many times. The CDR3 DNA sequence: TGTGCCAGCAAGGTCCGGGACACCACAGATACGCAGTATTTT. Its protein is CASKVRDTTDTQYF. The chain uses TRBV6-1 and TRBJ2-3, with a tentative D call TRBD1 (6 bases). Looked up from germline, CDR1 is MNHNS and CDR2 is SASEGT. Trimming took off 7 bases at V and 2 bases at J, with 13 bases between the two ends. The CDR3 has 14 residues.

This chain uses TRBV11-3 with TRBJ2-1, with 13 bases aligning to TRBD2. V shed 8 bases and J 7 bases; nucleotides not matched to a gene: 5. Germline CDR1 SGHNT, CDR2 YENEEA. This CDR3 region has 14 residues. DNA for the CDR3: TGTGCCAGCGAACGGACTAGCGGGAGTAATGAGCAGTTCTTC. Amino acids: CASERTSGSNEQFF.

This clonotype has a count of ten or more. This chain uses TRBV2 with TRBJ2-3; 8 positions match TRBD2. This CDR3 is built from 16 residues. Germline CDR1 SNHLY, CDR2 FYNNEI. V dropped 7 bases and J dropped 6; count of bases not matched to a gene: 15. The chain's CDR3 is CASTTRAFSGKDTQYF. DNA for the CDR3: TGTGCCAGCACCACGCGTGCCTTTAGCGGGAAGGATACGCAGTATTTT.

In this sample, this clonotype turned up many times. The rearrangement links TRBV7-3 to TRBJ1-6; unclear D gene. The CDR3 is 17 residues long. Between the trimmed V and J ends, which lost 0 bases and 6 bases, there was a span of 15 bases. The germline CDR1 and CDR2 sequences are SGHTA and FQGTGA. CDR3 nucleotides: TGTGCCAGCAGCTTAACGGGCCCGGGGAAGGGTAATTCACCCCTCCACTTT. It is translated as CASSLTGPGKGNSPLHF.

This clonotype has just a few counts. The rearrangement joins TRBV5-5 to TRBJ2-7; D unclear. The germline gives CDR1 SGHKS, CDR2 YYEKEE (reference sequence). V was clipped by 2 bases and J by 3 bases, with 12 bases between them. The CDR3 runs 14 residues. The chain's CDR3 is CASSLTTLGYEQYF. The CDR3 nucleotides read TGTGCCAGCAGCTTAACAACCCTAGGCTACGAGCAGTACTTC.

The genes are TRBV7-3 and TRBJ2-1; 8 bases are shared with TRBD2. From germline, CDR1 is SGHTA and CDR2 FQGTGA. The trim removed 5 bases at V and 8 bases at J, leaving 14 bases unmatched. The CDR3 consists of 16 residues. The CDR3 nucleotides are TGTGCCAGCAGCCCCTCCGGGGGTAGCGGGAACTATGAGCAGTTCTTC. It specifies CASSPSGGSGNYEQFF.

This clonotype showed up just a few times. For the CDR3, the DNA is TGCAGTGCTATACAGGGGATGCTTTCACCCCTCCACTTT. This encodes CSAIQGMLSPLHF. The chain combines TRBV20-1 with TRBJ1-6; 7 bases agree with TRBD1. The germline gives CDR1 DFQATT, CDR2 SNEGSKA (reference sequence). The CDR3 is made up of 13 amino acids. V lost 4 bases to trimming and J lost 9 bases; unmatched junction nucleotides: 6.

This clonotype was detected ten times or more. The gene calls are TRBV28 and TRBJ1-4; D may be TRBD1 (5 bases). Deletions cut 6 bases from V and 8 bases from J, with 22 bases between. The germline V gene has CDR1 MDHEN and CDR2 SYDVKM. CDR3 size: 16 residues. The CDR3 DNA reads as TGTGCCAGCAGCCCAATGAGCGGGGCCGGGGGGGAAAAACTGTTTTTT. This translates into CASSPMSGAGGEKLFF.

There are many counts of this clonotype. The chain carries TRBV7-3 and TRBJ2-3, with a tentative D call TRBD2 (6 bases). Germline V gene data show CDR1 as SGHTA and CDR2 as FQGTGA. This CDR3 has 13 amino acids. Trimming removed 5 bases from V and 14 bases from J, with 20 bases in between. The chain's CDR3 is CASSAALAGGVYF. As DNA, the CDR3 is TGTGCCAGCAGCGCCGCCCTGGCGGGCGGGGTGTATTTT.

V and J are TRBV20-1 and TRBJ2-5; 12 bases are shared with TRBD2. The CDR3 runs to 15 residues. The germline CDR1 and CDR2 sequences are DFQATT and SNEGSKA (reference sequence). The V segment lost 6 bases and the J segment 4 bases; nucleotides outside the gene matches: 9. The CDR3 coding sequence is TGCAGTGCGGGGGGGTGGACTAGCGGGACAGAGACCCAGTACTTC. Its protein product is CSAGGWTSGTETQYF.

V gene TRBV6-1 combines with J gene TRBJ2-1, with TRBD2 matching over 13 bases. CDR3 length equals 14 residues. Germline V gives CDR1 MNHNS, CDR2 SASEGT. With V trimmed by 8 bases and J by 9 bases, 7 bases remained unmatched. For the CDR3, the DNA is TGTGCCAGCGGGACTAGCGGGAAGGTTAGTGAGCAGTTCTTC. Translation gives CASGTSGKVSEQFF.

This chain connects TRBV29-1 to TRBJ2-2; 9 nucleotides line up with TRBD2. The germline gives CDR1 SQVTM, CDR2 ANQGSEA. The CDR3 is 14 amino acids. V dropped 7 bases and J dropped 2; count of bases not matched to a gene: 5. DNA of the CDR3: TGCAGCGCTCGACTAGCGGAAAACACCGGGGAGCTGTTTTTT. It specifies CSARLAENTGELFF.

This clonotype was detected a few times. The V gene is TRBV11-1, the J gene TRBJ2-6, with 8 bases identical to TRBD2. Trimming removed 5 bases from V and 0 bases from J; junction bases left unmatched: 6. This CDR3 contains 17 residues. Germline V gene lookup returns CDR1 SGHAT and CDR2 FQDESV (reference sequence). The CDR3 loop reads CASSHTSGSSGANVLTF. The CDR3 DNA sequence: TGTGCCAGCAGCCATACTAGCGGCAGCTCTGGGGCCAACGTCCTGACTTTC.

With regard to this clonotype: A much larger clone lies a single base off, so this may be a read error. The chain combines TRBV30 with TRBJ2-2, with no clear D. Germline CDR1 is GTSNPN and CDR2 is SVGIG (reference sequence). V lost 4 bases and J 3 bases, leaving 6 bases between the germline ends. The CDR3 length is 12 residues. The CDR3 loop reads CAWTEDTGELFF. The CDR3 bases are TGTGCCTGGACAGAAGACACCGGGGAGCTGTTTTTT. Based on the CDR3 plus reference TRBV30 and TRBJ2-2, the full variable domain is SQTIHQWPATLVQPVGSPLSLECTVEGTSNPNLYWYRQAAGRGLQLLFYSVGIGQISSEVPQNLSASRPQDRQFILSSKKLLLSDSGFYLCAWTEDTGELFFGEGSRLTVL.

V and J are TRBV20-1 and TRBJ2-7, with TRBD2 identical over 7 bases. Germline-derived CDR1 and CDR2 are DFQATT and SNEGSKA (reference sequence). The CDR3 length is 12 residues. J was trimmed by 13 bases and V by 1 base; bases with no gene match: 10. The CDR3 coding sequence is TGCAGTGCTAGAGGGGGGGGGGACCGCCTTTACTTC. Protein: CSARGGGDRLYF.

Only a few counts were recorded for this clonotype. This chain links TRBV5-1 with TRBJ2-7; D unresolved. The V end was cut by 0 bases, the J end by 3 bases, with 13 bases between. Germline lookup yields CDR1 SGHRS and CDR2 YFSETQ. This CDR3 contains 15 residues. The CDR3, as DNA: TGCGCCAGCAGCTTGGAGGGCAGGAAGGGCTACGAGCAGTACTTC. This sequence encodes CASSLEGRKGYEQYF. The entire variable domain, with the rest obtained from reference TRBV5-1 and TRBJ2-7, is as follows: KAGVTQTPRYLIKTRGQQVTLSCSPISGHRSVSWYQQTPGQGLQFLFEYFSETQRNKGNFPGRFSGRQFSNSRSEMNVSTLELGDSALYLCASSLEGRKGYEQYFGPGTRLTVT.

This clonotype was recorded many times. The chain links TRBV24-1 to TRBJ2-1, with 13 bases identical to TRBD2. Trimming removed 4 bases from V and 5 bases from J; junction bases left unmatched: 4. Germline V gene data show CDR1 as KGHDR and CDR2 as SFDVKD. The CDR3 is 16 residues long. The CDR3 DNA reads as TGTGCCACCAGTGACCCTACTAGCGGGAGGGACAATGAGCAGTTCTTC. Translated, it gives CATSDPTSGRDNEQFF.

About this clonotype itself: At one boundary the junction diverges from the germline segment, which might be a read error. The V and J genes are TRBV7-9 and TRBJ2-1; possibly TRBD1 for D (5 bases). The germline V gene encodes CDR1 SEHNR and CDR2 FQNEAQ (reference sequence). This CDR3 region has 14 residues. CDR3 nucleotide sequence: TGTGCCAACAGCGACTTCGAAGGGGCCAATGAGCAGTTCTTC. Translated: CANSDFEGANEQFF.

This clonotype appeared a few times. A clone one base away is much larger, so this may be a read error. The V and J genes are TRBV7-2 and TRBJ2-3, with TRBD2 matching 11 bases. Germline CDR1 reads SGHTA; CDR2 reads FQGNSA. This CDR3 contains 16 residues. CDR3: CASSSGTSGSTDTQCF. The CDR3 DNA reads as TGTGCCAGCAGCTCTGGGACTAGCGGAAGCACAGATACGCAGTGTTTT. The entire variable domain, with the rest obtained from reference TRBV7-2 and TRBJ2-3, is as follows: GAGVSQSPSNKVTEKGKDVELRCDPISGHTALYWYRQSLGQGLEFLIYFQGNSAPDKSGLPSDRFSAERTGGSVSTLTIQRTQQEDSAVYLCASSSGTSGSTDTQCFGPGTRLTVL.

In its sample, this clonotype was seen many times. The chain employs TRBV5-6 and TRBJ1-1, with 8 bases identical to TRBD1. This CDR3 comprises 16 residues. With 0 bases clipped from V and 1 base from J, the junction kept 5 bases outside the gene matches. Germline CDR1 reads SGHDT; CDR2 reads YYEEEE. In DNA form, the CDR3 reads TGTGCCAGCAGCTTGGGGACAGGGATGCGGAACACTGAAGCTTTCTTT. Amino acid sequence: CASSLGTGMRNTEAFF.

CDR3 amino acids: CSVEKGGGGSNTGELFF. CDR3 sequence (DNA): TGCAGCGTTGAGAAAGGGGGGGGAGGCTCGAACACCGGGGAGCTGTTTTTT. The V gene is TRBV29-1, the J gene TRBJ2-2, with TRBD2 as a possible D gene (7 bases). CDR3 size: 17 residues. Germline V gene data show CDR1 as SQVTM and CDR2 as ANQGSEA. Trimming pared 3 bases from V and 0 bases from J, leaving 17 bases between.

Many counts were recorded for this clonotype. The V gene is TRBV2, the J gene TRBJ2-1; 10 positions match TRBD2. J was trimmed by 5 bases and V by 3 bases; bases with no gene match: 4. The CDR3 covers 15 residues. CDR1 and CDR2 from the germline V gene are SNHLY and FYNNEI. The CDR3 is CASSEFTSGNNEQFF. The CDR3 bases are TGTGCCAGCAGTGAGTTTACTAGCGGGAACAATGAGCAGTTCTTC.

This clonotype was counted only a few times. The rearrangement links TRBV5-1 to TRBJ2-2; 11 bases agree with TRBD1. J gave up 5 bases and V 2 bases, and 5 bases lay outside the gene matches. The CDR3 is made up of 16 amino acids. Germline V gives CDR1 SGHRS, CDR2 YFSETQ. This CDR3 is CASSFRDRGWTGELFF. The DNA for the CDR3 is TGCGCCAGCAGCTTCCGGGACAGGGGGTGGACCGGGGAGCTGTTTTTT. The whole variable domain, remainder taken from reference TRBV5-1 and TRBJ2-2, is KAGVTQTPRYLIKTRGQQVTLSCSPISGHRSVSWYQQTPGQGLQFLFEYFSETQRNKGNFPGRFSGRQFSNSRSEMNVSTLELGDSALYLCASSFRDRGWTGELFFGEGSRLTVL.